This T cell receptor beta chain is drawn from a study of T cell responses to AZD1222 COVID-19 vaccine. Study-level points and caveats: Spike-specific TCR breadth and depth grew following two AZD1222 doses. The span of vaccine-associated CD4 TCRs extended across spike, with dominance at 160-218 and 743-854. Just a handful of AZD1222 recipients were seropositive at baseline.

CDR3 length equals 15 residues. V was cut by 1 base and J by 0 bases, with 7 bases left in between. Germline CDR1 reads SGHRS; CDR2 reads YFSETQ. The repertoire was sequenced with immunoSEQ multiplex PCR; TCRdb's copy has only in-frame clones and lacks some. The sample has 150,000 to 200,000 clones; 80% to 95% are singletons. For this clone: The antigen is not known.

The chain recombines TRBV5-1 with TRBJ2-2; tentatively, D is TRBD2 (5 bases). The sequence was collected from an adult in good health. The source was peripheral blood, collected on day 0 of AZD1222 vaccination. The DNA of the CDR3 is TGCGCCAGCAGCTTGAGAGCGGCGAACACCGGGGAGCTGTTTTTT. This translates into CASSLRAANTGELFF.